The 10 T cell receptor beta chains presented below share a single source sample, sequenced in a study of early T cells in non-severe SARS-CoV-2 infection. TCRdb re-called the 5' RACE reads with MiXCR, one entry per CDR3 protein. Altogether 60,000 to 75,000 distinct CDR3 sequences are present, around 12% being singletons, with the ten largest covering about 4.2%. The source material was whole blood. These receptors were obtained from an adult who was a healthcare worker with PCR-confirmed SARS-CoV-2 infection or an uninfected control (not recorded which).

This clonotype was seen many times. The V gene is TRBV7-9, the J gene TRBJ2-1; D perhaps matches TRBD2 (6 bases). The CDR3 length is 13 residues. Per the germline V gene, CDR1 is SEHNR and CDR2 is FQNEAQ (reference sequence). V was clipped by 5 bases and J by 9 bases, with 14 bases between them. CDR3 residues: CASSPRDSGEQFF. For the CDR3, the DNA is TGTGCCAGCAGCCCCCGGGACTCTGGTGAGCAGTTCTTC.

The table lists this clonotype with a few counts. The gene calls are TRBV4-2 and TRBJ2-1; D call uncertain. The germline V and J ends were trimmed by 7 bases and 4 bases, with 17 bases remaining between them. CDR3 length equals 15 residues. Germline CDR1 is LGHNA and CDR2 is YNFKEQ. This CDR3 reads CASTTEQTSYNEQFF. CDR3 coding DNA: TGTGCCAGCACCACGGAACAAACCTCTTACAATGAGCAGTTCTTC.

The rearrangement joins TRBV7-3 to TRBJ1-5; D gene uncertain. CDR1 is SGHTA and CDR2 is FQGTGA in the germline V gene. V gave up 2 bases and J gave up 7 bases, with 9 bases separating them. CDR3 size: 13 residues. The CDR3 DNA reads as TGTGCCAGCAGCTTACCGGGTATGCAGCCCCAGCATTTT. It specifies CASSLPGMQPQHF.

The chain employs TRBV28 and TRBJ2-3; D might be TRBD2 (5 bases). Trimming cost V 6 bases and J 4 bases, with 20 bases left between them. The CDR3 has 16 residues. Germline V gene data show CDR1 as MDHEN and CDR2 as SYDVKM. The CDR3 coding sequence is TGTGCCAGCAGCCAATCTAGCCACCGAGTCGCAGATACGCAGTATTTT. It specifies CASSQSSHRVADTQYF.

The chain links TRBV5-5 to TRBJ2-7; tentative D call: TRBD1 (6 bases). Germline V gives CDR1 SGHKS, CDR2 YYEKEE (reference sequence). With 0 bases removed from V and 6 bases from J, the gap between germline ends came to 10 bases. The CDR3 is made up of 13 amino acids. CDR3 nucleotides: TGTGCCAGCAGCTTGGGGACAGCCGCCGAGCAGTACTTC. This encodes CASSLGTAAEQYF.

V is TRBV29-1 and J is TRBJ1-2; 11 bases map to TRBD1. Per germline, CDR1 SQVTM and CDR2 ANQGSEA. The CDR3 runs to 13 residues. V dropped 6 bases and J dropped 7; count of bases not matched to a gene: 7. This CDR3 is CSVQGQGAFGYTF. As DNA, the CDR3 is TGCAGCGTCCAAGGACAGGGGGCCTTTGGCTACACCTTC.

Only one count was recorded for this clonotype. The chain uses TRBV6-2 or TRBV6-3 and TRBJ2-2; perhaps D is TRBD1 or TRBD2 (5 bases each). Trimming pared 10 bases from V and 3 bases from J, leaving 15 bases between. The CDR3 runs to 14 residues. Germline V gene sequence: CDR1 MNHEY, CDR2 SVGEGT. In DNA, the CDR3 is TGTGCCACCCGGGACGGGATTTACACCGGGGAGCTGTTTTTT. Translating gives CATRDGIYTGELFF.

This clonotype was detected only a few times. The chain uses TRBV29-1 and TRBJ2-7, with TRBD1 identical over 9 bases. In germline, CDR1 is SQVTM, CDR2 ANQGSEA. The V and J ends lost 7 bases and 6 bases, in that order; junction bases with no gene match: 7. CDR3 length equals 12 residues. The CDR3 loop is CSGGQGGSEQYF. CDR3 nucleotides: TGCAGCGGGGGACAGGGCGGTTCCGAGCAGTACTTC.

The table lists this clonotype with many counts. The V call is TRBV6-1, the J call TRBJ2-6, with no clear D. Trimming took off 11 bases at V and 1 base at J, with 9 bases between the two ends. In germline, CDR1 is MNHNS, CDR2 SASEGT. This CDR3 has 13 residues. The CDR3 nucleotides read TGTGCCTCCCCTAGATCTGGGGCCAACGTCCTGACTTTC. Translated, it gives CASPRSGANVLTF.

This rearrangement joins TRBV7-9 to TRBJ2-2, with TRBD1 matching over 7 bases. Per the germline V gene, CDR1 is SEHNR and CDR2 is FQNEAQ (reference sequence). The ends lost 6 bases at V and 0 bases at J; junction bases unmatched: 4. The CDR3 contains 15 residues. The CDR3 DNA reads TGTGCCAGCAGTGCTGGGACAGCGAACACCGGGGAGCTGTTTTTT. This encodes CASSAGTANTGELFF.